The 27 T cell receptor beta chains given below trace back to one sample, sequenced in a study of blood T cells in healthy people across ages. Primers used in a second PCR of about 6 to 11 cycles were a sample-barcoded 5' primer and a J-beta primer mix. TCRdb analysed the 5' RACE reads with MiXCR anew, one entry per CDR3 protein. The repertoire holds around 1,700,000 distinct CDR3 sequences, approximately 28% seen once, with about 7.7% in the top ten. The sample consisted of blood. The receptors stem from a woman younger than 45 in good health.

This clonotype has only a few counts. The V call is TRBV24-1, the J call TRBJ2-3, with D possibly being TRBD2 (6 bases). This CDR3 contains 14 residues. Trimming removed 5 bases from V and 3 bases from J, with 11 bases in between. Germline CDR1 reads KGHDR; CDR2 reads SFDVKD. The CDR3 nucleotides are TGTGCCACCAGTGGGGCAGGACTAACAGATACGCAGTATTTT. As protein: CATSGAGLTDTQYF.

V is TRBV29-1 and J is TRBJ2-1; 12 bases fit TRBD2. V gave up 8 bases and J gave up 6 bases; unmatched junction bases: 11. The CDR3 extends over 15 amino acids. Germline V gives CDR1 SQVTM, CDR2 ANQGSEA. In DNA, the CDR3 is TGCAGCTGTTGGGCCCAGACTAGCGGGGGCAATGAGCAGTTCTTC. Protein product: CSCWAQTSGGNEQFF.

This CDR3 reads CASSRDNGEQYF. CDR3 DNA: TGCGCCAGCAGCCGCGACAATGGCGAGCAGTACTTC. This chain connects TRBV4-3 to TRBJ2-7; D is undetermined. The CDR3 sequence is 12 residues long. Between the trimmed V and J ends, which lost 4 bases and 6 bases, there was a span of 10 bases. Germline CDR1 LGHNA, CDR2 YSLEER.

Regarding this clonotype: The junction shows a germline mismatch at one end, possibly a read error. The rearrangement links TRBV5-1 to TRBJ2-7; D may be TRBD2 (7 bases). Germline CDR1 SGHRS, CDR2 YFSETQ. CDR3 length: 13 amino acids. The CDR3 DNA follows: TGCGTCAGCAGCTTGGGAGGGGGCTACGAGCAGTACTTC. The encoded protein is CVSSLGGGYEQYF.

This clonotype was detected ten times or more. The chain has TRBV20-1 and TRBJ2-1; D call uncertain. V was clipped by 1 base and J by 0 bases, with 4 bases between them. CDR1 is DFQATT and CDR2 is SNEGSKA in the germline V gene (reference sequence). The CDR3 extends over 13 amino acids. CDR3 in DNA: TGCAGTGCTAGAGGGATCTCCTACAATGAGCAGTTCTTC. This translates into CSARGISYNEQFF.

This clonotype occurred a few times. V is TRBV5-4 and J is TRBJ1-2; D possibly corresponds to TRBD1 (6 bases). Germline V CDR1 and CDR2: SGHNT, YYREEE (reference sequence). The CDR3 loop spans 13 amino acids. Trimming left V 6 bases short and J 8 bases short, with 17 bases between. This chain's CDR3 is CASTAQQGRGYTF. Here the CDR3 DNA reads TGTGCCAGCACCGCGCAACAGGGTAGGGGCTACACCTTC.

This chain connects TRBV12-5 to TRBJ2-1; 13 nucleotides align to TRBD2. This CDR3 is 15 amino acids long. The germline V gene has CDR1 LGHNT and CDR2 FRNRAP. The trim removed 6 bases at V and 9 bases at J, leaving 8 bases unmatched. Written as DNA, the CDR3 is TGTGCTAGTGGCCAACTAGCGGGGGGGCGGGGTGAGCAGTTCTTC. It is translated as CASGQLAGGRGEQFF.

The V call is TRBV12-3 or TRBV12-4, the J call TRBJ2-5; 11 bases match TRBD2. V dropped 2 bases and J dropped 2; count of bases not matched to a gene: 13. The CDR3 is 19 residues long. The CDR3 nucleotides read TGTGCCAGCAGTTTATTCTTCTTAGCGGGGGGGCCGGGGCAAGAGACCCAGTACTTC. Protein sequence: CASSLFFLAGGPGQETQYF.

The chain combines TRBV6-6 with TRBJ1-5; no definite D call. The CDR3 runs 13 residues. Germline V gene data show CDR1 as MNHNY and CDR2 as SVGAGI (reference sequence). The V gene lost 0 bases and the J gene lost 5 bases, with 5 bases spanning the gap. CDR3 loop: CASSYSADQPQHF. CDR3 in DNA: TGTGCCAGCAGTTACTCGGCCGATCAGCCCCAGCATTTT.

This clonotype appeared many times. The J gene is TRBJ2-4, the V gene TRBV7-2, with D unclear. The CDR3 is made up of 16 amino acids. The V end was cut by 5 bases, the J end by 1 base, with 15 bases between. Looked up from germline, CDR1 is SGHTA and CDR2 is FQGNSA. CDR3 amino acids: CASSLRNTWAKNIQYF. CDR3 nucleotides: TGTGCCAGCAGCCTACGGAACACCTGGGCCAAAAACATTCAGTACTTC.

The chain has TRBV15 and TRBJ2-5; D perhaps matches TRBD2 (5 bases). The V gene's germline CDR1 is LNHNV and CDR2 YYDKDF (reference sequence). The CDR3 loop spans 15 amino acids. With 0 bases removed from V and 5 bases from J, the gap between germline ends came to 13 bases. CDR3 protein: CATSRDLGPGETQYF. The CDR3 nucleotides read TGTGCCACCAGCAGAGATCTAGGGCCGGGGGAGACCCAGTACTTC.

V gene TRBV28 combines with J gene TRBJ2-4, with 8 positions matching TRBD1. CDR3 length equals 19 residues. Trimming cost V 3 bases and J 6 bases; bases outside gene matches: 19. Per germline, CDR1 MDHEN and CDR2 SYDVKM. CDR3 in amino acids: CASSFLGNERQGKGNIQYF. CDR3 coding DNA: TGTGCCAGCAGTTTCTTAGGAAATGAGAGACAGGGGAAGGGAAACATTCAGTACTTC.

This clonotype was recorded a few times. The V and J genes are TRBV2 and TRBJ2-5; D unresolved. The CDR3 covers 12 residues. Germline CDR1 is SNHLY and CDR2 is FYNNEI. V lost 8 bases, J lost 5 bases, and 12 bases lay in between. The CDR3: CASDKRTETQYF. The CDR3 nucleotides read TGTGCCAGCGATAAGAGGACGGAGACCCAGTACTTC.

V gene TRBV19 combines with J gene TRBJ2-3; perhaps D is TRBD1 or TRBD2 (6 bases each). Germline loops: CDR1 LNHDA, CDR2 SQIVND (reference sequence). The CDR3 totals 15 residues. Trimming left V 10 bases short and J 2 bases short, with 19 bases between. The chain's CDR3 is CATTDRGVNTDTQYF. CDR3 nucleotide sequence: TGTGCCACCACCGATAGGGGGGTCAACACAGATACGCAGTATTTT.

With regard to this clonotype: One end of the junction does not line up with germline, which may come from a read error. The V gene is TRBV27, the J gene TRBJ2-3, with D tentatively TRBD1 (5 bases). In germline, CDR1 is MNHEY, CDR2 SMNVEV (reference sequence). CDR3 length: 13 amino acids. The CDR3 DNA reads TGTACCAGCAGACAGCTTAGCACAGATACGCAGTATTTT. The encoded protein is CTSRQLSTDTQYF.

This clonotype was detected many times. V gene TRBV7-9 combines with J gene TRBJ1-2; D uncertain. Germline CDR1 is SEHNR and CDR2 is FQNEAQ (reference sequence). The CDR3 consists of 13 residues. V was shortened by 5 bases and J by 6 bases, with 13 bases between the two germline ends. CDR3 residues: CASSRDGSHGYTF. CDR3 bases: TGTGCCAGCAGCCGAGACGGCAGCCATGGCTACACCTTC.

This clonotype was seen a handful of times. The V call is TRBV19, the J call TRBJ1-2; 8 bases match TRBD1. Unmatched junction bases numbered 8, after V lost 0 bases and J lost 8 bases. The germline V gene encodes CDR1 LNHDA and CDR2 SQIVND (reference sequence). CDR3 size: 15 residues. The CDR3 loop is CASSIDSGQGRGYTF. The CDR3 DNA sequence: TGTGCCAGTAGTATAGATTCCGGACAGGGACGAGGCTACACCTTC.

As DNA, the CDR3 is TGTGCCAGCAGCAAAGCTCGTAATTCACCCCTCCACTTT. Its translation is CASSKARNSPLHF. The chain combines TRBV14 with TRBJ1-6, with no clear D. Germline lookup yields CDR1 SGHDN and CDR2 FVKESK. Trimming took off 5 bases at V and 6 bases at J, with 8 bases between the two ends. The CDR3 has 13 residues. Filled out from reference TRBV14 and TRBJ1-6, the complete variable domain reads EAGVTQFPSHSVIEKGQTVTLRCDPISGHDNLYWYRRVMGKEIKFLLHFVKESKQDESGMPNNRFLAERTGGTYSTLKVQPAELEDSGVYFCASSKARNSPLHFGNGTRLTVT.

This rearrangement joins TRBV4-1 to TRBJ2-7; 10 nucleotides align to TRBD2. Germline loops: CDR1 MGHRA, CDR2 YSYEKL. The CDR3 consists of 16 residues. V trimming: 6 bases; J trimming: 10 bases; junction bases outside the gene matches: 18. CDR3 in DNA: TGCGCCAGCAGTCAATCTGGGCCTAGCGGGAGCTCCCACCAGTACTTC. This translates into CASSQSGPSGSSHQYF.

This clonotype was picked up a small number of times. The V and J genes are TRBV5-1 and TRBJ2-5; TRBD2 agrees at 10 bases. Germline-derived CDR1 and CDR2 are SGHRS and YFSETQ. V trimming: 2 bases; J trimming: 5 bases; junction bases outside the gene matches: 9. The CDR3 extends over 16 amino acids. For the CDR3, the DNA is TGCGCCAGCAGCTTAAGTCCGGCTAGCGGGGGCGAGACCCAGTACTTC. This sequence encodes CASSLSPASGGETQYF.

The V call is TRBV6-2 or TRBV6-3, the J call TRBJ2-1; 11 nucleotides match TRBD2. CDR1 is MNHEY and CDR2 is SVGEGT in the germline V gene. The V segment lost 7 bases and the J segment 0 bases; nucleotides outside the gene matches: 5. The CDR3 extends over 16 amino acids. CDR3 coding DNA: TGTGCCAGCATGGAACTAGCGGGAGCCTCCTACAATGAGCAGTTCTTC. The encoded protein is CASMELAGASYNEQFF.

This clonotype was counted between two and nine times. The chain couples TRBV5-1 to TRBJ2-3; D unclear. Trimming took off 4 bases at V and 2 bases at J, with 14 bases between the two ends. The germline gives CDR1 SGHRS, CDR2 YFSETQ. The CDR3 covers 15 residues. CDR3 sequence: CASSDRSLPTDTQYF. The DNA of the CDR3 is TGCGCCAGCAGCGATAGGAGCCTACCCACAGATACGCAGTATTTT.

On this clonotype: A much larger clonotype is one base distant, so this may be a read error. The CDR3 DNA sequence: TGTGCCAGTAGAGGCGGGAGAGCTAATTACGAGCAGTACTTC. It is translated as CASRGGRANYEQYF. V gene TRBV7-2 combines with J gene TRBJ2-7; 7 nucleotides match TRBD2. Germline lookup yields CDR1 SGHTA and CDR2 FQGNSA. V lost 9 bases and J lost 4; bases outside the gene matches: 12. The CDR3 loop spans 14 amino acids.

V gene TRBV20-1 combines with J gene TRBJ2-7, with D perhaps matching TRBD2 (5 bases). The CDR3 loop spans 11 amino acids. Germline loops: CDR1 DFQATT, CDR2 SNEGSKA (reference sequence). V dropped 7 bases and J dropped 3 bases, with 10 bases sitting between them. CDR3 protein: CSGGALYEQYF. In nucleotides, the CDR3 is TGCAGTGGGGGAGCCCTCTACGAGCAGTACTTC.

The sample holds many counts of this clonotype. The V call is TRBV5-5, the J call TRBJ2-7; 9 bases line up with TRBD1. Germline CDR1 and CDR2: SGHKS and YYEKEE (reference sequence). V gave up 5 bases and J gave up 2 bases; unmatched junction bases: 5. The CDR3 runs to 14 residues. This CDR3 is CASRLGTGTYEQYF. The CDR3 nucleotides read TGTGCCAGCAGACTCGGGACAGGGACCTACGAGCAGTACTTC.

The V and J genes are TRBV2 and TRBJ2-4; maybe TRBD1 (6 bases). CDR1 and CDR2 (germline): SNHLY, FYNNEI. The CDR3 contains 14 residues. Trimming shortened V by 6 bases and J by 1 base, and 10 bases separated the two germline ends. This CDR3 is CASRWTAAKNIQYF. The CDR3 DNA sequence: TGTGCCAGCAGGTGGACAGCGGCCAAAAACATTCAGTACTTC.

A few counts support this clonotype. The chain uses TRBV28 and TRBJ2-1; 15 bases line up with TRBD2. Germline CDR1 is MDHEN and CDR2 is SYDVKM. The CDR3 sequence is 15 residues long. V lost 6 bases to trimming and J lost 6 bases; unmatched junction nucleotides: 3. The CDR3 bases are TGTGCCAGCAGAAGGACTAGCGGGGGGGCCAATGAGCAGTTCTTC. Its protein is CASRRTSGGANEQFF.